This TCR beta chain was recovered during a study of cytomegalovirus exposure and HLA in healthy donors. The PCR contained 60 Vbeta and 13 Jbeta primers. Repertoires were generated with immunoSEQ multiplex PCR, while TCRdb's copy carries only in-frame clones and drops some. The sample shows around 150,000 clones, about three quarters of them seen only once. Trimming took 6 bases from V and 5 from J; bases not matched to a gene: 10. Germline CDR1 is WNHNN and CDR2 is SYGVQD (reference sequence). This CDR3 contains 15 residues. On this clone itself: The antigen is undetermined.

The study's findings and limits: A few of the chains that were CMV-associated were confirmed in vitro to be specific for CMV antigens. Clonal expansion, a later analysis showed, was greater in HLA-associated TCR beta chains than in equally common others. Common viral pathogens (according to a later analysis) appeared linked to several of the most significant clusters.

J is TRBJ2-3 and V is TRBV10-1; 8 bases match TRBD2. The TCR comes from a man aged 18 to 29 in good health and CMV-seronegative. Specimen: PBMCs. CDR3 nucleotide sequence: TGCGCCAGCAGCCGGGGACTAGAGTTTAAAGATACGCAGTATTTT. It yields the protein CASSRGLEFKDTQYF.